The subject of this entry is one T cell receptor (beta chain). Germline V gene sequence: CDR1 SGHRS, CDR2 YFSETQ. V lost 7 bases to trimming and J lost 10 bases; unmatched junction nucleotides: 16. The CDR3 covers 16 residues. The data stem from a study of blood T cell repertoires in COVID-19. Profiling relied on immunoSEQ multiplex PCR, and the TCRdb table lists in-frame clones only, not all of them. The table includes 95,000 to 100,000 clones, 84% detected once. This clonotype was sampled from a human donor in a cohort sampled during active COVID-19. The sequencing input was peripheral blood. The chain couples TRBV5-1 to TRBJ1-6, with TRBD1 matching 8 bases. This chain's CDR3 is CASGSSTGGIGSPLHF. The DNA for the CDR3 is TGCGCCAGCGGATCATCTACAGGGGGAATAGGGTCACCCCTCCACTTT.